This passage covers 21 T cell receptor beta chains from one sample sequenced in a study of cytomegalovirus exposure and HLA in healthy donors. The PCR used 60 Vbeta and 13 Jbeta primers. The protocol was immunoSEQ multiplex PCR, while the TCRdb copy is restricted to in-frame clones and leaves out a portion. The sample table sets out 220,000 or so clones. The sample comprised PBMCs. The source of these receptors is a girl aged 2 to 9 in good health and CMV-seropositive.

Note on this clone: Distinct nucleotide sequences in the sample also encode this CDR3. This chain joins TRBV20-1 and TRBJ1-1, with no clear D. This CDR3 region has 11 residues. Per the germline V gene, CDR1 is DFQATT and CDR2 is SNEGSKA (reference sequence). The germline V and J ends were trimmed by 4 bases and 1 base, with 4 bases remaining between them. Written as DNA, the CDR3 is TGCAGTGCTACAGGGAACACTGAAGCTTTCTTT. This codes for CSATGNTEAFF.

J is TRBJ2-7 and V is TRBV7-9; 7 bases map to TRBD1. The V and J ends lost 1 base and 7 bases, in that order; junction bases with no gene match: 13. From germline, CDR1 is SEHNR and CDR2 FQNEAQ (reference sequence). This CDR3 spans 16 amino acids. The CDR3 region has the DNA TGTGCCAGCAGCTTAGGTGTGAGACAGGGACGCGGGGAGCAGTACTTC. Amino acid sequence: CASSLGVRQGRGEQYF.

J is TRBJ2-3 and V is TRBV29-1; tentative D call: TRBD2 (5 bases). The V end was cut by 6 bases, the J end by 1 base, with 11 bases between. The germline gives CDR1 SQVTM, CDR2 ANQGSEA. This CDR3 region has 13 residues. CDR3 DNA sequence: TGCAGCGTGCAGGCGGGCCGCACAGATACGCAGTATTTT. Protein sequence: CSVQAGRTDTQYF.

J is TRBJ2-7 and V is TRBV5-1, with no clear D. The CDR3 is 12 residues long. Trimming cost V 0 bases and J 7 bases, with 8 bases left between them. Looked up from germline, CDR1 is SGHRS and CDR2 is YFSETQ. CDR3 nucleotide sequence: TGCGCCAGCAGCTTGGCTCCCGGTGAGCAGTACTTC. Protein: CASSLAPGEQYF.

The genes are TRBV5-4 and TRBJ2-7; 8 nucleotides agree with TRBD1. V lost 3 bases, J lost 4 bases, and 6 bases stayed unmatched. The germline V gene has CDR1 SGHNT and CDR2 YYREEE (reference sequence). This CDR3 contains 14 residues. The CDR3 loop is CASSYGQGRYEQYF. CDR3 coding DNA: TGTGCCAGCAGCTATGGACAGGGCCGGTACGAGCAGTACTTC.

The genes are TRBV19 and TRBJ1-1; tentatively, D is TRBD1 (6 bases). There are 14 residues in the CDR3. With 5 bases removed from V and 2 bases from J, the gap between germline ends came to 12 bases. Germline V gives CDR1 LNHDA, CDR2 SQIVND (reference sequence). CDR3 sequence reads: CASSLWTENTEAFF. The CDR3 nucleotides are TGTGCCAGTAGTCTATGGACAGAAAACACTGAAGCTTTCTTT.

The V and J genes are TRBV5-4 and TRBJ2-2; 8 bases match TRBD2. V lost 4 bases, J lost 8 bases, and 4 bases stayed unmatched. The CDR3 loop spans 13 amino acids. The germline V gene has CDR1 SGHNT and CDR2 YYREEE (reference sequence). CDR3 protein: CASSPSGPGELFF. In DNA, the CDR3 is TGTGCCAGCAGCCCTAGCGGGCCTGGGGAGCTGTTTTTT.

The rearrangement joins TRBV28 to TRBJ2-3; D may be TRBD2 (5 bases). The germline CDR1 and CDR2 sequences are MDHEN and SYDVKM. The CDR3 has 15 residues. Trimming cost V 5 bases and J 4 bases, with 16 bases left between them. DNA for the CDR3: TGTGCCAGCAGTAAGGGCGGGCTCGGGCCAGATACGCAGTATTTT. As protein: CASSKGGLGPDTQYF.

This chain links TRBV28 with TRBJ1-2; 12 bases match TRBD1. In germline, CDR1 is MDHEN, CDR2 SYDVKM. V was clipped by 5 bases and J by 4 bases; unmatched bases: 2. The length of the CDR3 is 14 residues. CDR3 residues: CASSAGQGAYGYTF. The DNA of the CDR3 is TGTGCCAGCAGTGCGGGACAGGGGGCCTATGGCTACACCTTC.

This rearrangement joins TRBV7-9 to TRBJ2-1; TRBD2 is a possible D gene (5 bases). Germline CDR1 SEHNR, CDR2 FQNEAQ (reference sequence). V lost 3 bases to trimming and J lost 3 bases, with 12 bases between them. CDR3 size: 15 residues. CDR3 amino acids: CASSFPEDLYNEQFF. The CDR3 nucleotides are TGTGCCAGCAGCTTCCCGGAGGACCTCTACAATGAGCAGTTCTTC.

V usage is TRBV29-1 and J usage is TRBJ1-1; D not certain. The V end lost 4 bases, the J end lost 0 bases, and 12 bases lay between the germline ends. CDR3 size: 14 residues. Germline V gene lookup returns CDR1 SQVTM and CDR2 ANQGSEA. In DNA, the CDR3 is TGCAGCGTTGGCCGTGGGCTTATGAACACTGAAGCTTTCTTT. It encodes CSVGRGLMNTEAFF.

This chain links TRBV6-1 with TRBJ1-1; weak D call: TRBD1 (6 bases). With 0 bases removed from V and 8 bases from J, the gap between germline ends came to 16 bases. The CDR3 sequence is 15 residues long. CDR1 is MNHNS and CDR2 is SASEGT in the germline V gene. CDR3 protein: CASSEAPALTGEAFF. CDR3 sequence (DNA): TGTGCCAGCAGTGAAGCTCCCGCCCTCACAGGGGAAGCTTTCTTT.

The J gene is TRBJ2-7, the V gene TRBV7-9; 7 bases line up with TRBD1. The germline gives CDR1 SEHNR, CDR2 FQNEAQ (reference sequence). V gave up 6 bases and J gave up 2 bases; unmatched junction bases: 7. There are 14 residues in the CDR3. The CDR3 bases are TGTGCCAGCAGTTCAGGGGGAAAGGCCTACGAGCAGTACTTC. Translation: CASSSGGKAYEQYF.

The CDR3 nucleotides are TGTGCCAGCTCACCACCCTCGGGGAGCTCCTACAATGAGCAGTTCTTC. This codes for CASSPPSGSSYNEQFF. This sequence joins TRBV18 and TRBJ2-1; D is perhaps TRBD2 (5 bases). Germline V gives CDR1 KGHSH, CDR2 LQKENI. Trimming removed 0 bases from V and 0 bases from J, with 9 bases in between. The CDR3 is 16 residues long.

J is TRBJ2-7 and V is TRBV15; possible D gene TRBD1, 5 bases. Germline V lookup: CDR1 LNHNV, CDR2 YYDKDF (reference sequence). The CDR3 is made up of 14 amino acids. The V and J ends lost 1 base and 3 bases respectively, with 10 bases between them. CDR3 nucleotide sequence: TGTGCCACCAGCAGAGGGGGAAGGGGCTACGAGCAGTACTTC. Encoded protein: CATSRGGRGYEQYF.

The CDR3 loop is CASSRRGEGQPQHF. CDR3 DNA: TGTGCCAGCAGTCGGCGGGGTGAAGGTCAGCCCCAGCATTTT. V and J are TRBV9 and TRBJ1-5; D is unresolved. The CDR3 spans 14 residues. Trimming pared 5 bases from V and 6 bases from J, leaving 15 bases between. Germline V gives CDR1 SGDLS, CDR2 YYNGEE.

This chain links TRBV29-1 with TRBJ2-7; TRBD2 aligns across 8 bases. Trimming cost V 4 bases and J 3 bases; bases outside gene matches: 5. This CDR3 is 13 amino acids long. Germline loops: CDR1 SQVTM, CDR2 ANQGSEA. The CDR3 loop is CSVAPAGGYEQYF. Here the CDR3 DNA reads TGCAGCGTTGCTCCCGCGGGAGGCTACGAGCAGTACTTC.

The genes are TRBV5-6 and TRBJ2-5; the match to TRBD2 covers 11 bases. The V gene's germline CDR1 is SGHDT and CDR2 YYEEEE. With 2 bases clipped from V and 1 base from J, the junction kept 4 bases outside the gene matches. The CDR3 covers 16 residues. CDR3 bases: TGTGCCAGCAGCTTCCTAGCGGGAGGAGGCCAAGAGACCCAGTACTTC. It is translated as CASSFLAGGGQETQYF.

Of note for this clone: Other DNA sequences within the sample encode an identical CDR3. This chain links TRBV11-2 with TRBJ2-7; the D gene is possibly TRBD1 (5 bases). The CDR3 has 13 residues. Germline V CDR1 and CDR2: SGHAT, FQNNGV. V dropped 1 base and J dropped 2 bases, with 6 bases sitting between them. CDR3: CASSLGQTYEQYF. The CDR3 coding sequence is TGTGCCAGCAGCTTAGGACAGACCTACGAGCAGTACTTC.

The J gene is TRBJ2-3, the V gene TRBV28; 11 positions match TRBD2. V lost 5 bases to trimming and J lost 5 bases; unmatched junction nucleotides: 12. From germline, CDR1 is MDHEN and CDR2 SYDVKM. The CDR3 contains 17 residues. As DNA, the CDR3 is TGTGCCAGCAGTCCTTCAGACCCGGGACTAGCGGTAGATACGCAGTATTTT. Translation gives CASSPSDPGLAVDTQYF.

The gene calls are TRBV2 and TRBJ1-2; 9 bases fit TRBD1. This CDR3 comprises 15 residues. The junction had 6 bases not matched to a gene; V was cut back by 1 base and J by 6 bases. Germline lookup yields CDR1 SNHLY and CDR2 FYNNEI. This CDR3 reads CASSEEEQGANGYTF. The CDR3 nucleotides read TGTGCCAGCAGTGAAGAGGAACAGGGGGCGAATGGCTACACCTTC. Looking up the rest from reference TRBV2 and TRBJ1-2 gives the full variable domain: EPEVTQTPSHQVTQMGQEVILRCVPISNHLYFYWYRQILGQKVEFLVSFYNNEISEKSEIFDDQFSVERPDGSNFTLKIRSTKLEDSAMYFCASSEEEQGANGYTFGSGTRLTVV.